The TCR beta chain described here comes from a study of T cells in Graves' hyperthyroidism and ophthalmopathy. Study-level findings and limits: Stable hyperthyroidism and ophthalmopathy were separated using 13 V-J signatures. Most expanded thyroid clonotypes above 0.001 also appeared in blood.

The diagnoses drew upon clinical symptoms, serum thyroxine and TRAb, thyroid ultrasound and orbital computed tomography. The CDR3 extends over 14 amino acids. V shed 5 bases and J shed 7 bases, with 17 bases lying between them. Germline-derived CDR1 and CDR2 are DFQATT and SNEGSKA (reference sequence). Turning to this clonotype: The antigen is undetermined.

Regions amplified from RNA transcripts were the TCR beta CDR3 regions. In the first-round RT-PCR of the TCR CDR3, the HTBI primer set was used. A single record per CDR3 protein comes from TCRdb applying MiXCR to the multiplex PCR reads. This sample yields 450,000 to 700,000 distinct CDR3 sequences, of which around 42% are seen a single time; around 17% belongs to the top ten. J is TRBJ2-2 and V is TRBV20-1; D possibly corresponds to TRBD2 (7 bases). The specimen sequenced was peripheral blood or thyroid tissue (not recorded which). The origin of this receptor is an adult woman with Graves' disease, either hyperthyroidism or ophthalmopathy (not recorded which). The CDR3, as DNA: TGCAGTGCTTCCCCGGGGGGCGCGAGCGGGGAGCTGTTTTTT. It translates to CSASPGGASGELFF.